This TCR beta chain was documented in a study of control samples from healthy donors and cancer patients. The CDR3 sequence is 15 residues long. V was pared by 4 bases and J by 4 bases, with 6 bases of the junction left unmatched. Germline CDR1 and CDR2: SGHVS and FQNEAQ. Only in-frame clones appear in the TCRdb table, and some are missing; sequencing was by immunoSEQ multiplex PCR. The sample consists of 150,000 or so clones, roughly 93% of them appearing once. The sequence came from a man between 18 and 35 years old in good health. What was sequenced was blood. V gene TRBV7-8 combines with J gene TRBJ1-4, with TRBD1 matching over 7 bases. CDR3 region: CASSSQGTRNEKLFF. DNA for the CDR3: TGTGCCAGCAGCTCACAGGGGACTCGTAATGAAAAACTGTTTTTT. The whole variable domain, remainder taken from reference TRBV7-8 and TRBJ1-4, is GAGVSQSPRYKVAKRGQDVALRCDPISGHVSLFWYQQALGQGPEFLTYFQNEAQLDKSGLPSDRFFAERPEGSVSTLKIQRTQQEDSAVYLCASSSQGTRNEKLFFGSGTQLSVL.